Detailed here is one T cell receptor (beta chain). Antigen specificity is unknown. The length of the CDR3 is 18 residues. CDR1 and CDR2 (germline): SGHRS, YFSETQ. After removal of 0 bases from V and 9 bases from J, the junction contained 15 bases not matched to a gene. Cells defined as naive were viable CD3+CD4+ or CD3+CD8+ and CCR7+CD45RA+CD45RO-CD95-CD27+CD28+. On the day of bone marrow donation, the related graft donor provided peripheral blood. Using immunoSEQ multiplex PCR, the repertoire was profiled, and TCRdb retains in-frame clones only, with some absent. Of 9,900 or so clones in the sample, 98% are singletons; the top ten hold 0.25%. The sample belongs to a study of T cells after posttransplantation cyclophosphamide. Whole-study findings and limits: Donor-recipient repertoire similarity was low at 1-2 months, rising over year one. After PTCy, TRB diversity resembled that of CNI/methotrexate controls.

Sequencing input: naive CD4+ T cells sorted from PBMCs. The chain is built from TRBV5-1 and TRBJ2-4, with 10 bases identical to TRBD2. This TCR came from a woman aged 60-75 years in good health, CMV-negative, and a related stem cell transplant donor. Here the CDR3 reads CASSLGVAGGPISSIQYF. In DNA form, the CDR3 reads TGCGCCAGCAGCTTGGGGGTAGCGGGAGGCCCTATTAGTAGCATTCAGTACTTC.